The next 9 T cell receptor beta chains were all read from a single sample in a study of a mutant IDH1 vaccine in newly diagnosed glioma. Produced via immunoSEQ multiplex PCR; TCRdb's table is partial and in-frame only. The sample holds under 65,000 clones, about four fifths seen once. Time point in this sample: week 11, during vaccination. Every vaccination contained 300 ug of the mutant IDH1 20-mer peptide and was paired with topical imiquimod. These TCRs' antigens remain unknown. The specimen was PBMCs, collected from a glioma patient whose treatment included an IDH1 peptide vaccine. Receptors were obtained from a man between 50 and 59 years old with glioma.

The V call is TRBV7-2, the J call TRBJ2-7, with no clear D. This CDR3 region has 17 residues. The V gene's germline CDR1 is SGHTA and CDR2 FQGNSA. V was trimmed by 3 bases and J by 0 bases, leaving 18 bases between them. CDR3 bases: TGTGCCAGCAGCTTCAGGCCTTACAGAGGCAGCTCCTACGAGCAGTACTTC. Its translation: CASSFRPYRGSSYEQYF.

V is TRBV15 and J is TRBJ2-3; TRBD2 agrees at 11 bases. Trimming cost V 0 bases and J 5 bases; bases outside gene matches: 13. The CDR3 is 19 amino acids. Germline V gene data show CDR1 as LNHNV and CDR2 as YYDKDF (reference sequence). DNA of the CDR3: TGTGCCACCAGCAGAGATCCGACTTATACTAGCGGGAGAGGAGATACGCAGTATTTT. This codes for CATSRDPTYTSGRGDTQYF.

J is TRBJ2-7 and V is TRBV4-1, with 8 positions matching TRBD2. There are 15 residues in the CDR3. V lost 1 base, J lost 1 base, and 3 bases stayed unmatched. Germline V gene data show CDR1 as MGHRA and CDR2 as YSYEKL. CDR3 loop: CASSQGLARSYEQYF. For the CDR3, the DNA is TGCGCCAGCAGCCAAGGACTAGCGAGATCCTACGAGCAGTACTTC.

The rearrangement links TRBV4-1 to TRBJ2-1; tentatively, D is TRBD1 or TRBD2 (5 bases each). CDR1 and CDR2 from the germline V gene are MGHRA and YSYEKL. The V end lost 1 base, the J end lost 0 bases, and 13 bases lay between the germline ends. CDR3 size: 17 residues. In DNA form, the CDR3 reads TGCGCCAGCAGCCAAGTCGGTAGGGGACCCTCCTACAATGAGCAGTTCTTC. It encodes CASSQVGRGPSYNEQFF.

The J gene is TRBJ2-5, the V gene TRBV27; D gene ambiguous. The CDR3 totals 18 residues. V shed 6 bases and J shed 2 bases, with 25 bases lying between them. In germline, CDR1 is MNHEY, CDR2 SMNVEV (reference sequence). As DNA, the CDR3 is TGTGCCAGCAGCACCTCACCCCCGACACGGTATGGGCAAGAGACCCAGTACTTC. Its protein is CASSTSPPTRYGQETQYF.

CDR3 nucleotide sequence: TGTGCCAGCAGCCGAGACTCTGGGGCCAACGTCCTGACTTTC. This codes for CASSRDSGANVLTF. The chain is built from TRBV4-2 and TRBJ2-6; D gene unclear. This CDR3 is built from 14 residues. Germline-derived CDR1 and CDR2 are LGHNA and YNFKEQ. V was pared by 4 bases and J by 0 bases, with 4 bases between.

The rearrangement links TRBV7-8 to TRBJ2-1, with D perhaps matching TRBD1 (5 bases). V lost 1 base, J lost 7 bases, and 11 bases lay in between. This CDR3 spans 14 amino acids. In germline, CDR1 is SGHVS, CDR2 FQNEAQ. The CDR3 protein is CASSLEGRVNEQFF. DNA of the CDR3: TGTGCCAGCAGCTTAGAGGGGCGAGTGAATGAGCAGTTCTTC.

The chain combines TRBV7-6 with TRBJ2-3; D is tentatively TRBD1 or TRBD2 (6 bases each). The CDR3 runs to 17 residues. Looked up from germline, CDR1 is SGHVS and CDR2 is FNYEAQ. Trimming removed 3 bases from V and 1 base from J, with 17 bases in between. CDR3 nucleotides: TGTGCCAGCAGCTTCCCCGGGATGGAGGGGGGCACAGATACGCAGTATTTT. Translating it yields CASSFPGMEGGTDTQYF.

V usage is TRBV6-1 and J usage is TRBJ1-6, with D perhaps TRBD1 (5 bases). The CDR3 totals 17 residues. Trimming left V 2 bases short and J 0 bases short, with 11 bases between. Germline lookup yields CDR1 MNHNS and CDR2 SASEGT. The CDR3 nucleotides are TGTGCCAGCAGTGAAAGGGGACGGACCTCCTATAATTCACCCCTCCACTTT. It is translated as CASSERGRTSYNSPLHF.